This TCR beta chain was identified during a study of blood T cells in healthy people across ages. Study background: The capture of about one barcoded beta molecule per two T cells was achieved by template switching.

Through a sample-barcoded 5' primer and a J-beta primer mix, a second PCR was run for 7 to 11 cycles. Each of the cDNA molecules was tagged by a template-switch adaptor with 12 random nucleotides. TCRdb recomputed calls from the 5' RACE reads with MiXCR, one row per CDR3 protein. The sample consists of roughly 800,000 distinct CDR3 sequences, about 25% of them appearing once. V shed 4 bases and J shed 8 bases, with 15 bases lying between them. Germline V gene data show CDR1 as SGHTA and CDR2 as FQGNSA. The CDR3 runs 15 residues. This same sample was also taken into another study, of T cells of mothers and their children. As that report states: Samples were provided by three healthy Caucasian mothers and their six children. Related and unrelated pairs show TCR recombination output that thymic selection shapes similarly.

V gene TRBV7-2 combines with J gene TRBJ1-6; D may be TRBD1 (5 bases). The sequence came from a boy aged 5-17 years in good health. Sequencing was carried out using blood. This chain's CDR3 is CASSSTRANYSPLHF. CDR3 nucleotides: TGTGCCAGCAGCTCGACCAGGGCTAACTATTCACCCCTCCACTTT.